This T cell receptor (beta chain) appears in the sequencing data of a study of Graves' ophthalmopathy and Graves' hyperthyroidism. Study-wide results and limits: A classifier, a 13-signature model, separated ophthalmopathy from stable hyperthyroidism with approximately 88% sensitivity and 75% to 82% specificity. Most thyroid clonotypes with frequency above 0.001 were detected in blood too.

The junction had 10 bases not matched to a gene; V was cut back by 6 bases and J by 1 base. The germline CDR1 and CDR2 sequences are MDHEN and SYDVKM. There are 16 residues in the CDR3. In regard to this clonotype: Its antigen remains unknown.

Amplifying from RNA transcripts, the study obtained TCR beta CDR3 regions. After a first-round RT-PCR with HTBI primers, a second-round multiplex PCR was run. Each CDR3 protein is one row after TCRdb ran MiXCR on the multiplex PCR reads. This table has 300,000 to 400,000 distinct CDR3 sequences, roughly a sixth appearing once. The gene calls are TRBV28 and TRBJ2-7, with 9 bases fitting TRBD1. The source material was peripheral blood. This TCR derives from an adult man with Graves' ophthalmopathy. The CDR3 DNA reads TGTGCCAGCAGCGGGGATGGGGACAGGGCTTCCTACGAGCAGTACTTC. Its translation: CASSGDGDRASYEQYF.